This T cell receptor beta chain was captured in a study of T cell changes during pregnancy in multiple sclerosis. Trimming removed 2 bases from V and 8 bases from J, with 21 bases in between. In germline, CDR1 is MNHEY, CDR2 SVGAGI. CDR3 size: 16 residues. Assay used: immunoSEQ multiplex PCR; TCRdb lists only in-frame clones, some missing. The sample shows over 35,000 clones, roughly 92% of them seen only once. V usage is TRBV6-5 and J usage is TRBJ1-2; D gene ambiguous. The TCR was taken from a female donor with multiple sclerosis, enrolled in a pregnancy study. The specimen was peripheral blood. CDR3 sequence: CASSYLHAYPYEGYTF. In DNA form, the CDR3 reads TGTGCCAGCAGTTACCTGCACGCGTATCCCTATGAGGGCTACACCTTC.